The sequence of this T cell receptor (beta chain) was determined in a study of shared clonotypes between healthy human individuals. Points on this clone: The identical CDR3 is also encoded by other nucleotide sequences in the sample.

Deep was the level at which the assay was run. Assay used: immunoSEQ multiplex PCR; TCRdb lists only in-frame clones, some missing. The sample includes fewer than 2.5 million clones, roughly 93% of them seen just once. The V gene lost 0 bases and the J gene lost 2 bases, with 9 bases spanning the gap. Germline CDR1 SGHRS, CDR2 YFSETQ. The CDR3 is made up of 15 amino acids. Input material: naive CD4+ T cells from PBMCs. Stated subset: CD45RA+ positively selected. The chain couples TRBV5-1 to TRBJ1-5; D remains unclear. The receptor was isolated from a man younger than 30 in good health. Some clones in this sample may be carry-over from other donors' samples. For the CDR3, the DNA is TGCGCCAGCAGCTTGGAGGGTTCTGGCAATCAGCCCCAGCATTTT. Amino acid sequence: CASSLEGSGNQPQHF.